This entry lists 2 T cell receptor beta chains sequenced from one sample in a study of patients and donors after allogeneic stem cell transplantation. TCRdb fed the RT-PCR reads into MiXCR, producing one record per CDR3 protein. Among about a million distinct CDR3 sequences listed, about 20% were seen once. The sequenced material came from blood, either unsorted or a sorted T cell fraction (not recorded which). All receptors derive from a human donor who was either an allogeneic HSCT recipient or a stem cell or donor lymphocyte infusion donor (not recorded which). It is not recorded whose cells these are; they may come from a transplant donor.

The CDR3 protein is CASEEGLNRLAGYTF. In DNA form, the CDR3 reads TGTGCCAGTGAAGAGGGCTTAAATCGATTGGCTGGCTACACCTTC. V usage is TRBV2 and J usage is TRBJ1-2, with D unclear. CDR3 length: 15 amino acids. The ends were cut back, 9 bases at V and 7 bases at J, with 24 bases in the middle. Per germline, CDR1 SNHLY and CDR2 FYNNEI.

The chain employs TRBV9 and TRBJ2-1; 12 nucleotides line up with TRBD2. Germline V gene lookup returns CDR1 SGDLS and CDR2 YYNGEE. The V segment lost 3 bases and the J segment 7 bases; nucleotides outside the gene matches: 8. The CDR3 extends over 16 amino acids. The CDR3 DNA sequence: TGTGCCAGCAGCGCCCTAGCGGGAGGGCCAAAAAATGAGCAGTTCTTC. Protein sequence: CASSALAGGPKNEQFF.